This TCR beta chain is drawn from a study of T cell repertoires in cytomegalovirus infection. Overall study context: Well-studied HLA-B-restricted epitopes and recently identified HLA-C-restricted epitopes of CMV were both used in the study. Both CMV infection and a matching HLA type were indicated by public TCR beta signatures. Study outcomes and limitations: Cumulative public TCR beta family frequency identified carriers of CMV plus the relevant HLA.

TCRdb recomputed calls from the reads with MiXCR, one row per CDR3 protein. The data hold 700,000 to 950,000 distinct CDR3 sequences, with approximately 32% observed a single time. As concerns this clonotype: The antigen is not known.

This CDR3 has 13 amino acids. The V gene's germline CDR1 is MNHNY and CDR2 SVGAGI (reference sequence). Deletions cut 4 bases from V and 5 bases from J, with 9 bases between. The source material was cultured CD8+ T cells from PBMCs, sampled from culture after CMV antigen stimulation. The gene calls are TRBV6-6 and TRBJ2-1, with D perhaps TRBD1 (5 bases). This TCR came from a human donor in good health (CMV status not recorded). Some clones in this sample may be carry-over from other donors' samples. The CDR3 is CASSSAQDNEQFF. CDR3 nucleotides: TGTGCCAGCAGTTCAGCACAGGACAATGAGCAGTTCTTC.